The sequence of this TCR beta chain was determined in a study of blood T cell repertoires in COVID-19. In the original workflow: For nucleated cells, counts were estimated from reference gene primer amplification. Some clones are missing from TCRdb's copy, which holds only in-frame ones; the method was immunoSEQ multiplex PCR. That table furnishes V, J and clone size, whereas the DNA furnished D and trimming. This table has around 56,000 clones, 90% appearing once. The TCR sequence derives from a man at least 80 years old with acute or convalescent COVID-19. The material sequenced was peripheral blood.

CDR3 region: CASRWQNYGYTF. The CDR3 DNA reads as TGTGCCAGTAGGTGGCAGAACTATGGCTACACCTTC. This chain uses TRBV19 with TRBJ1-2; no reliable D call. Trimming took 6 bases from V and 2 from J, leaving 7 bases between them. Germline V lookup: CDR1 LNHDA, CDR2 SQIVND (reference sequence). This CDR3 region has 12 residues.